This is a list of T cell receptor beta chains from one sample in a study of cytomegalovirus exposure and HLA in healthy donors. The assay was immunoSEQ multiplex PCR, and TCRdb's table has in-frame clones only and misses some. The sample carries 150,000 or so clones, around 85% recorded once. The sample comprised PBMCs. Receptors originate from a man aged 25 to 40 in good health and CMV-seropositive. The CDR3 runs from the conserved cysteine through the conserved F or W. D genes are given only for firm matches. A clone size is listed for some rows: how often the clone was seen (once, few, many), or a class if it is expanded.

abundance	j_gene	v_gene	d_gene	CDR3aa	CDR3nt
.	TRBJ1-6	TRBV6-5	.	CASRPAGSYNSPLHF	TGTGCCAGCAGACCGGCGGGATCTTATAATTCACCCCTCCACTTT
.	TRBJ2-1	TRBV10-2	TRBD2	CASSGRIGSGDLNEQFF	TGCGCCAGCAGTGGGCGAATTGGTAGCGGGGATCTCAATGAGCAGTTCTTC
few	TRBJ1-2	TRBV9	.	CASSVGEFGESGYTF	TGTGCCAGCAGCGTAGGAGAATTTGGGGAGAGTGGCTACACCTTC
.	TRBJ2-7	TRBV7-6	.	CASSPLFRGVSYEQYF	TGTGCCAGCAGCCCCTTGTTCAGGGGGGTCTCCTACGAGCAGTACTTC
.	TRBJ1-5	TRBV18	.	CASSLSGYNQPQHF	TGTGCCAGCTCACTCTCAGGCTACAATCAGCCCCAGCATTTT
few	TRBJ1-1	TRBV5-1	TRBD1	CASSLQGSNTEAFF	TGCGCCAGCAGCTTACAGGGGTCGAACACTGAAGCTTTCTTT
few	TRBJ1-5	TRBV7-9	TRBD1	CASSPPGTGGQPQHF	TGTGCCAGCAGCCCTCCCGGGACAGGAGGTCAGCCCCAGCATTTT
.	TRBJ2-7	TRBV30	.	CAWSVARVQYF	TGTGCCTGGAGTGTAGCCAGGGTGCAATACTTC
.	TRBJ2-2	TRBV11-2	.	CASTKGLNTGELFF	TGTGCCAGCACCAAGGGACTTAACACCGGGGAGCTGTTTTTT
.	TRBJ1-3	TRBV10-3	TRBD1	CAISDGQGDTIYF	TGTGCCATCAGTGACGGGCAGGGGGACACCATATATTTT
.	TRBJ2-2	TRBV5-1	.	CASSFQVATGELFF	TGCGCCAGCAGCTTTCAGGTCGCCACCGGGGAGCTGTTTTTT
.	TRBJ2-1	TRBV5-1	.	CASSQTSFVNEQFF	TGCGCCAGCAGCCAGACATCGTTCGTCAATGAGCAGTTCTTC
.	TRBJ1-2	TRBV6-5	TRBD1	CASSWEQGVGSYGYTF	TGTGCCAGCAGTTGGGAACAGGGGGTTGGTAGCTATGGCTACACCTTC
.	TRBJ2-3	TRBV10-3	TRBD2	CAISDPSSGEVDTQYF	TGTGCCATCAGTGATCCCTCTAGCGGGGAGGTAGATACGCAGTATTTT
.	TRBJ1-6	TRBV5-4	TRBD1	CASSKGQGYNSPLHF	TGTGCCAGCAGCAAGGGACAGGGGTATAATTCACCCCTCCACTTT
.	TRBJ2-2	TRBV6-4	.	CASSDGSPRDTGELFF	TGTGCCAGCAGTGATGGTTCCCCCCGCGACACCGGGGAGCTGTTTTTT
.	TRBJ2-1	TRBV14	.	CASSHSLYNEQFF	TGTGCCAGCAGCCATAGTCTCTACAATGAGCAGTTCTTC
.	TRBJ2-1	TRBV7-2	.	CASSSSGAFGEQFF	TGTGCCAGCAGCTCCTCAGGGGCATTCGGTGAGCAGTTCTTC
once	TRBJ2-3	TRBV7-9	.	CASLSGTDTQYF	TGTGCCAGCCTCTCCGGGACAGATACGCAGTATTTT
once	TRBJ2-1	TRBV6-5	.	CASSIRESEQFF	TGTGCCAGCAGCATCCGTGAGAGTGAGCAGTTCTTC
few	TRBJ2-7	TRBV27	TRBD1	CASSTGTGAYEQYF	TGTGCCAGCAGTACAGGGACAGGCGCCTACGAGCAGTACTTC
.	TRBJ2-4	TRBV19	.	CASSILPPSAKNIQYF	TGTGCCAGTAGTATTCTCCCTCCAAGCGCTAAAAACATTCAGTACTTC
.	TRBJ1-1	TRBV30	.	CAWTRGGGTEAFF	TGTGCCTGGACGCGCGGGGGAGGCACTGAAGCTTTCTTT
.	TRBJ2-2	TRBV4-1	.	CASSQDLSGFHTGELFF	TGCGCCAGCAGCCAAGATCTTAGCGGCTTTCACACCGGGGAGCTGTTTTTT
once	TRBJ1-3	TRBV7-8	.	CASSPNQGAGNTIYF	TGTGCCAGCAGCCCCAATCAGGGCGCTGGAAACACCATATATTTT
once	TRBJ2-3	TRBV4-3	.	CASSQDASRTDTQYF	TGCGCCAGCAGCCAAGATGCTAGCCGCACAGATACGCAGTATTTT
.	TRBJ1-2	TRBV27	.	CASSLVGGSYGYTF	TGTGCCAGCAGTTTAGTGGGGGGGTCGTATGGCTACACCTTC
.	TRBJ2-7	TRBV9	TRBD2	CASSGGLAGGEQYF	TGTGCCAGCAGCGGGGGACTAGCGGGGGGAGAGCAGTACTTC
.	TRBJ1-1	TRBV7-2	TRBD1	CASSLLGQGQTEAFF	TGTGCCAGCAGCTTATTGGGACAGGGACAAACTGAAGCTTTCTTT
.	TRBJ2-1	TRBV2	TRBD1	CASTPTPDRAEHEQFF	TGTGCCAGCACCCCCACCCCGGACAGGGCTGAGCATGAGCAGTTCTTC
.	TRBJ2-5	TRBV4-1	.	CASSQEGSGSLAETQYF	TGCGCCAGCAGCCAAGAGGGGAGCGGCAGTTTGGCAGAGACCCAGTACTTC
.	TRBJ1-2	TRBV6-5	.	CATPTEANYGYTF	TGTGCCACCCCCACGGAGGCTAACTATGGCTACACCTTC
.	TRBJ1-2	TRBV7-9	.	CASFLLAGALEDGYTF	TGTGCCAGCTTTTTGCTCGCGGGCGCTCTTGAGGATGGCTACACCTTC
.	TRBJ2-3	TRBV7-9	TRBD2	CASSSPLGGGRPDTQYF	TGTGCCAGCAGCTCCCCCCTCGGGGGGGGCCGTCCAGATACGCAGTATTTT
few	TRBJ2-2	TRBV11-3	.	CASSPNTGELFF	TGTGCCAGCAGCCCTAACACCGGGGAGCTGTTTTTT
.	TRBJ2-3	TRBV11-2	.	CASSNWGVASTDTQYF	TGTGCCAGCAGTAATTGGGGGGTCGCTAGCACAGATACGCAGTATTTT
.	TRBJ1-1	TRBV5-4	.	CASRRGGGGTEAFF	TGTGCCAGCAGAAGGGGCGGGGGGGGCACTGAAGCTTTCTTT
.	TRBJ2-5	TRBV6-5	TRBD1	CASSYSKQGEETQYF	TGTGCCAGCAGTTACTCGAAACAGGGGGAAGAGACCCAGTACTTC
.	TRBJ2-1	TRBV10-2	.	CASSEESGDEQFF	TGCGCCAGCAGTGAAGAATCCGGGGATGAGCAGTTCTTC
.	TRBJ1-5	TRBV18	.	CASSPSTRTDQPQHF	TGTGCCAGCTCACCATCTACCAGGACAGATCAGCCCCAGCATTTT
once	TRBJ2-3	TRBV19	TRBD1	CASSIRTGGTDTQYF	TGTGCCAGTAGTATCAGGACAGGGGGCACAGATACGCAGTATTTT
.	TRBJ2-5	TRBV4-3	.	CASSQGRTSFETQYF	TGCGCCAGCAGCCAAGGTCGTACTAGCTTTGAGACCCAGTACTTC
.	TRBJ2-3	TRBV4-1	.	CASSRADTQYF	TGCGCCAGCAGCCGTGCGGATACGCAGTATTTT
once	TRBJ2-3	TRBV6-5	.	CASSYGPPPTDTQYF	TGTGCCAGCAGTTACGGGCCACCGCCCACGGATACGCAGTATTTT
.	TRBJ2-7	TRBV7-7	.	CASSSGTGSYEQYF	TGTGCTAGCAGCTCCGGGACTGGCTCCTACGAGCAGTACTTC
.	TRBJ1-4	TRBV4-1	.	CASSPAIGGRHEKLFF	TGCGCCAGCAGCCCCGCTATCGGGGGGCGGCATGAAAAACTGTTTTTT
.	TRBJ1-2	TRBV4-1	.	CASSQERRPYGYTF	TGCGCCAGCAGCCAAGAGAGGCGGCCCTATGGCTACACCTTC
.	TRBJ1-2	TRBV2	.	CASSAPGVSYGYTF	TGTGCCAGCAGCGCTCCCGGGGTCTCCTATGGCTACACCTTC
.	TRBJ2-6	TRBV9	TRBD1	CASSVERRTGSSGANVLTF	TGTGCCAGCAGCGTAGAAAGGCGGACAGGGTCCTCTGGGGCCAACGTCCTGACTTTC
.	TRBJ2-7	TRBV7-9	.	CASRSGDPYEQYF	TGTGCCAGCAGATCCGGGGATCCCTACGAGCAGTACTTC
.	TRBJ2-7	TRBV19	TRBD2	CASSEAGDSYEQYF	TGTGCCAGTAGTGAGGCGGGGGACTCCTACGAGCAGTACTTC
.	TRBJ1-5	TRBV5-8	TRBD1	CASSLGTGYNQPQHF	TGTGCCAGCAGCTTGGGGACAGGATACAATCAGCCCCAGCATTTT